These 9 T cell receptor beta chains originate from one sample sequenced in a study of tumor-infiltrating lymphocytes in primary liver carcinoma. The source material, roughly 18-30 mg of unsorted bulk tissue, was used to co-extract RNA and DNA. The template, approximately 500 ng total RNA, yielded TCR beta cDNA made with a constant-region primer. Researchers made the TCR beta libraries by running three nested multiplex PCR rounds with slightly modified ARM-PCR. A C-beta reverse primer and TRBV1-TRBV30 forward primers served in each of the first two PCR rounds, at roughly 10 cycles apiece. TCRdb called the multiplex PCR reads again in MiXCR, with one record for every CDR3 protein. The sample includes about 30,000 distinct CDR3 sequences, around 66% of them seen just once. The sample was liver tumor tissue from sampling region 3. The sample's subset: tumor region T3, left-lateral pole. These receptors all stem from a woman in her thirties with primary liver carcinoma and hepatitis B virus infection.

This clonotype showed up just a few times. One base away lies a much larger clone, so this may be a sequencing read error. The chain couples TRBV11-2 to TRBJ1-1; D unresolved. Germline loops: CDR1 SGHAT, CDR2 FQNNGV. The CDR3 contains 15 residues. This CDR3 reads CASSLGPEVNAEVFF. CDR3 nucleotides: TGTGCCAGCAGCTTAGGGCCTGAGGTGAACGCTGAAGTTTTCTTT. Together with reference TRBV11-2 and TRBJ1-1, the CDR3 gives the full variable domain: EAGVAQSPRYKIIEKRQSVAFWCNPISGHATLYWYQQILGQGPKLLIQFQNNGVVDDSQLPKDRFSAERLKGVDSTLKIQPAKLEDSAVYLCASSLGPEVNAEVFFGQGTRLTVV.

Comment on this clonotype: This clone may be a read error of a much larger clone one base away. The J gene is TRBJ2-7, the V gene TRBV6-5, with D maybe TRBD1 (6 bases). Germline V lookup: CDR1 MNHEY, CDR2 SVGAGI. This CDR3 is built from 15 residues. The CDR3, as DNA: TGTGTCAGCAGTTACACCCAGGGACAAGGCTACGAGCAGTACTTC. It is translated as CVSSYTQGQGYEQYF.

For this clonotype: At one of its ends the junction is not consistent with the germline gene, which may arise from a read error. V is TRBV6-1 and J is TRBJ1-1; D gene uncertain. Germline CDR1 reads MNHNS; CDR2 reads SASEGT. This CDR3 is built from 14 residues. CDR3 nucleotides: TGTGGCAGCAGTGCCAACCTAGGAAACACTGAAGCTTTCTTT. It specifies CGSSANLGNTEAFF.

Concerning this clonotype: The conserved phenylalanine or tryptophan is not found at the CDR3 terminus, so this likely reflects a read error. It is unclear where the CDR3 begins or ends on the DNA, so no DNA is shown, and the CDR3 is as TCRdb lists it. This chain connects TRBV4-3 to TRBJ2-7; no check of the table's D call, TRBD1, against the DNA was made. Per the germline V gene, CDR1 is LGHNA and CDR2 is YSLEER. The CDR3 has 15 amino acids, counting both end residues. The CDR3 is CANSQDRWTGREHYS.

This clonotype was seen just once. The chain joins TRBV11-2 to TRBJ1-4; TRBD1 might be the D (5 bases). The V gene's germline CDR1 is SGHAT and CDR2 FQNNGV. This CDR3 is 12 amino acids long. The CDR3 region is CISSLWGGKLFF. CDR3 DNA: TGTATCAGCAGCCTCTGGGGGGGAAAACTGTTTTTT.

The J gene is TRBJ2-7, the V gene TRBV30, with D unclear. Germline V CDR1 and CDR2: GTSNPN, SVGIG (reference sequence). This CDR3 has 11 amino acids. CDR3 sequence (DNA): TGTGCTCCACCCGTGAAGCATGGGCAGTACTTC. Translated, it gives CAPPVKHGQYF.

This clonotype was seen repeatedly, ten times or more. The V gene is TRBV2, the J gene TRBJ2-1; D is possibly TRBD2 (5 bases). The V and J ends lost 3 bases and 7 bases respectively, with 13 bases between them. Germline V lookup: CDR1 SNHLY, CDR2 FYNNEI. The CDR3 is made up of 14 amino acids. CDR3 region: CASSESTRSNEQFF. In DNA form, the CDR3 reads TGTGCCAGCAGTGAGTCTACTAGAAGTAATGAGCAGTTCTTC.

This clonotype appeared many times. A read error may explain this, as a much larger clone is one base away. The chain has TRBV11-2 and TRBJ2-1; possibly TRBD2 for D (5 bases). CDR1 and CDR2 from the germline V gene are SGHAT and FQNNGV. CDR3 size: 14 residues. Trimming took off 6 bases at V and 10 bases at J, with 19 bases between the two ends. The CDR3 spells CASSPDSMYREQFF. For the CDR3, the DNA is TGTGCCAGCAGTCCGGACTCGATGTATAGGGAGCAGTTCTTC.

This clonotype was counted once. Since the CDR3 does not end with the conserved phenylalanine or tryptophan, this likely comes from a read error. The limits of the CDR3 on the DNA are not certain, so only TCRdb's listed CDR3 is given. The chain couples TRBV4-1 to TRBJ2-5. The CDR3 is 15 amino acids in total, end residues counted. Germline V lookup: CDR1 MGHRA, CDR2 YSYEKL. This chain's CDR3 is CASSQDSSAQESRYY.